Sequencing of this T cell receptor (beta chain) was carried out in a study of T cell repertoires in cytomegalovirus infection. Study overall: CMV epitopes in the study were HLA-C-restricted (recently identified) and HLA-B-restricted (well studied).

TCRdb analysed the reads with MiXCR anew, one entry per CDR3 protein. The top ten hold roughly two thirds of the sample, which has about 71,000 distinct CDR3 sequences, 20% seen once. The study, taken as a whole, reports: Identification of carriers of CMV plus the relevant HLA was performed using cumulative public TCR beta family frequency.

Of note for this clonotype: What it binds is not known.

J lost 8 bases, V lost 3 bases, and 9 bases had no gene match. The length of the CDR3 is 14 residues. V is TRBV12-3 or TRBV12-4 and J is TRBJ1-1, with 7 nucleotides matching TRBD1. The sample here was CD8+ T cells from cultured PBMCs, taken from culture after CMV antigen stimulation. The clonotype was recovered from a human donor in good health (CMV status not recorded). Some clones in this sample may be carry-over from other donors' samples. The CDR3 loop reads CASSFNDREGEAFF. CDR3 nucleotide sequence: TGTGCCAGCAGTTTTAACGACAGGGAAGGAGAAGCTTTCTTT.